One sample yielded the 11 T cell receptor beta chains listed below, sequenced in a study of PD-1 blockade in classical Hodgkin lymphoma (dated by TCRdb to the early 2020s). Library generation was performed with the immunoSEQ multiplex PCR assay. As stored in TCRdb, this immuneACCESS dataset retains in-frame rearrangements with V and J assigned. A fraction of the clones does not appear; measured against another copy, unresolved V genes explain less than half of the discrepancy, and the remainder lacks a known reason. Across this sample there are around 150,000 clones, with nearly 80% seen only once. Of the sample, roughly a tenth is held by the ten largest clones. Interpreted using the paper, the time point label stands for: cycle 2 day 1 (C2D1) of nivolumab. Relapse after autologous stem cell transplantation had occurred in all trial patients, and cohorts A, B and C were distinguished by prior brentuximab vedotin exposure.

The sample consisted of peripheral blood mononuclear cells (PBMCs), taken before the second cycle of nivolumab. The origin of the receptors is a human donor with classical Hodgkin lymphoma.

The V gene is TRBV6-5, the J gene TRBJ2-3; unclear D gene. The germline V gene has CDR1 MNHEY and CDR2 SVGAGI. The CDR3 spans 11 residues. Trimming took 5 bases from V and 7 from J, leaving 7 bases between them. The CDR3 is CASSPSYTQYF. The CDR3 region has the DNA TGTGCCAGCAGTCCCAGTTATACGCAGTATTTT.

This chain joins TRBV7-2 and TRBJ2-5, with D possibly being TRBD1 (5 bases). The V gene lost 1 base and the J gene lost 2 bases, with 5 bases spanning the gap. Germline values: CDR1 SGHTA, CDR2 FQGNSA. The CDR3 totals 13 residues. CDR3 loop: CASSLGQQETQYF. As DNA, the CDR3 is TGTGCCAGCAGCTTAGGACAGCAAGAGACCCAGTACTTC.

The chain uses TRBV7-2 and TRBJ1-1; perhaps TRBD1 as D (6 bases). The germline V gene encodes CDR1 SGHTA and CDR2 FQGNSA. The CDR3 spans 14 residues. V was cut by 6 bases and J by 7 bases, with 18 bases left in between. CDR3 residues: CASRSLRGRGEAFF. In nucleotides, the CDR3 is TGTGCCAGCAGATCCCTGAGAGGCAGGGGTGAAGCTTTCTTT.

As concerns this clone: This sample includes further DNA sequences coding for the same CDR3. The chain couples TRBV18 to TRBJ1-1; a possible D gene is TRBD1 (6 bases). V was pared by 6 bases and J by 2 bases, with 10 bases between. Germline V gene sequence: CDR1 KGHSH, CDR2 LQKENI. The CDR3 contains 13 residues. CDR3 loop: CASSLDRNTEAFF. The CDR3 DNA follows: TGTGCCAGCTCCTTGGACAGAAACACTGAAGCTTTCTTT.

This clone was observed a handful of times. J is TRBJ2-7 and V is TRBV19; 12 bases map to TRBD2. The CDR3 loop spans 13 amino acids. J lost 7 bases, V lost 4 bases, and 2 bases had no gene match. The V gene's germline CDR1 is LNHDA and CDR2 SQIVND (reference sequence). In nucleotides, the CDR3 is TGTGCCAGTAGTAGACTAGCGGGAGCGGAGCAGTACTTC. It yields the protein CASSRLAGAEQYF.

This clone occurred many times. The same CDR3 also results from other DNA sequences found in this sample. The chain combines TRBV30 with TRBJ2-7; TRBD1 is a possible D gene (6 bases). V was cut by 1 base and J by 3 bases, with 10 bases left in between. Germline V lookup: CDR1 GTSNPN, CDR2 SVGIG (reference sequence). The length of the CDR3 is 13 residues. CDR3 region: CAWSGVRGYEQYF. CDR3 coding DNA: TGTGCCTGGAGTGGGGTCAGGGGCTACGAGCAGTACTTC.

The rearrangement joins TRBV19 to TRBJ2-7, with a possible D match to TRBD2 (5 bases). Deletions cut 5 bases from V and 4 bases from J, with 15 bases between. The CDR3 runs 14 residues. Germline V gene sequence: CDR1 LNHDA, CDR2 SQIVND (reference sequence). The CDR3: CASSLDLEGYEQYF. In DNA, the CDR3 is TGTGCCAGTAGTCTCGACCTAGAGGGTTACGAGCAGTACTTC.

This clone appeared a single time. The chain carries TRBV6-6 and TRBJ1-3; D unclear. Trimming left V 5 bases short and J 3 bases short, with 8 bases between. Germline V gives CDR1 MNHNY, CDR2 SVGAGI (reference sequence). The CDR3 contains 13 residues. The CDR3 DNA sequence: TGTGCCAGCAGTGACCTCATTGGAAACACCATATATTTT. Its protein is CASSDLIGNTIYF.

The rearrangement joins TRBV18 to TRBJ2-3, with D tentatively TRBD2 (5 bases). The CDR3 has 16 residues. Trimming took off 1 base at V and 0 bases at J, with 11 bases between the two ends. The V gene's germline CDR1 is KGHSH and CDR2 LQKENI. CDR3 amino acids: CASSPRSGSSTDTQYF. The CDR3 bases are TGTGCCAGCTCACCACGATCGGGATCTAGCACAGATACGCAGTATTTT. The entire variable domain, with the rest obtained from reference TRBV18 and TRBJ2-3, is as follows: NAGVMQNPRHLVRRRGQEARLRCSPMKGHSHVYWYRQLPEEGLKFMVYLQKENIIDESGMPKERFSAEFPKEGPSILRIQQVVRGDSAAYFCASSPRSGSSTDTQYFGPGTRLTVL.

This chain joins TRBV9 and TRBJ1-2; no definite D call. V lost 0 bases to trimming and J lost 4 bases, with 10 bases between them. Germline V CDR1 and CDR2: SGDLS, YYNGEE. This CDR3 has 14 residues. CDR3 bases: TGTGCCAGCAGCGTAGATGGGCGTAGCTATGGCTACACCTTC. It yields the protein CASSVDGRSYGYTF.

The chain joins TRBV5-1 to TRBJ2-5; D perhaps matches TRBD1 (6 bases). The germline V gene encodes CDR1 SGHRS and CDR2 YFSETQ. Trimming took off 2 bases at V and 4 bases at J, with 12 bases between the two ends. The CDR3 consists of 14 residues. CDR3 in DNA: TGCGCCAGCAGCTTCTCACCGGACAGAGAGACCCAGTACTTC. Its translation is CASSFSPDRETQYF.